This TCR beta chain was sequenced for a study of blood T cell repertoires in COVID-19. Original methodology: Reference gene primers were amplified, and this amplification served to estimate nucleated cell counts. Clones were read by immunoSEQ multiplex PCR, and TCRdb kept only the in-frame ones, dropping some. D and trimming were read from the DNA, whereas the V and J calls and clone size are those reported in that table. The data show a few hundred thousand clones, 90% seen once. Enrollment of patients from Seattle took place during active infection, with longitudinal follow-up. Germline V CDR1 and CDR2: SEHNR, FQNEAQ (reference sequence). This CDR3 is built from 13 residues. V was pared by 5 bases and J by 4 bases, with 10 bases between.

This sequence originates from a woman between 40 and 50 years old with COVID-19, enrolled during active disease. V usage is TRBV7-9 and J usage is TRBJ2-3; D is possibly TRBD2 (5 bases). Source material: peripheral blood. The chain's CDR3 is CASSTRGPDTQYF. As DNA, the CDR3 is TGTGCCAGCAGCACCCGAGGGCCAGATACGCAGTATTTT.